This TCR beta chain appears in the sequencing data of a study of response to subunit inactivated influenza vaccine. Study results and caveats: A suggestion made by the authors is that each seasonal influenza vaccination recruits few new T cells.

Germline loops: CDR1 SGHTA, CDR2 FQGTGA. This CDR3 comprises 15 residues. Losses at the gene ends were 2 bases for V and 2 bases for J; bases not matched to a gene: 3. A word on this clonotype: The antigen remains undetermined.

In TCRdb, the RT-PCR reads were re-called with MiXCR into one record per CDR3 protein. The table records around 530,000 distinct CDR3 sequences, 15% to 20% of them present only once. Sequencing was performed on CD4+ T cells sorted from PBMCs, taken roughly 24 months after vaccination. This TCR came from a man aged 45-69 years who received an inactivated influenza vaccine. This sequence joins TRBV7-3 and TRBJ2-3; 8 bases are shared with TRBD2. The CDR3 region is CASSLQAGATDTQYF. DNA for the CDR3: TGTGCCAGCAGCTTACAAGCGGGGGCCACAGATACGCAGTATTTT.